Here is one T cell receptor beta chain with its context. This table comes from immunoSEQ multiplex PCR, and its TCRdb copy is limited to in-frame clones, with some not included. The sample consists of roughly 310,000 clones, about nine tenths of them appearing once. The J segment lost 7 bases and the V segment lost 3 bases, leaving 2 bases of the junction unmatched. Germline lookup yields CDR1 SGHTA and CDR2 FQGTGA. There are 13 residues in the CDR3. These data are taken from a study of blood T cell repertoires in COVID-19. Specimen: PBMCs or T cells enriched from blood (not recorded which). The V gene is TRBV7-3, the J gene TRBJ1-1, with 10 positions matching TRBD1. This TCR was recovered from a woman aged 40 to 55 who had recovered from COVID-19. CDR3 amino acids: CASSFGTGVEAFF. In DNA, the CDR3 is TGTGCCAGCAGCTTCGGGACAGGGGTTGAAGCTTTCTTT. The full variable domain, in which reference TRBV7-3 and TRBJ1-1 provide the parts outside the CDR3, is GAGVSQTPSNKVTEKGKYVELRCDPISGHTALYWYRQSLGQGPEFLIYFQGTGAADDSGLPNDRFFAVRPEGSVSTLKIQRTERGDSAVYLCASSFGTGVEAFFGQGTRLTVV.